The clone carrying this TCR beta chain appeared a few times. Its antigen remains unknown. A 5'RACE template-switching step, the method used to make TCR cDNA, added a universal primer site and UMIs. TCRdb reprocessed the 5' RACE reads with MiXCR, giving one entry per CDR3 protein. This sample has hundreds of thousands of distinct CDR3 sequences, with roughly 12% found just once. Germline CDR1 and CDR2: LGHNA and YSLEER. V lost 9 bases and J 0 bases, leaving 15 bases between the germline ends. The CDR3 totals 15 residues. This entry comes from a study of T cells after yellow fever vaccination. Study-wide results and caveats: Contamination of FACS-sorted repertoires by abundant clonotypes from the bulk population could occur. Weaker overall was a secondary response that nonetheless peaked faster, on day 5 versus 15. Re-detected after boosting: most primary clones, 96% of CD4 and about 89% of CD8.

The V call is TRBV4-3, the J call TRBJ1-5, with a possible D match to TRBD1 (6 bases). This sample comprised PBMCs, obtained on the day of the yellow fever booster vaccination. The sequence derives from a man in his thirties or forties who received the YFV17D yellow fever vaccine. CDR3 DNA sequence: TGCGCCAGTACACAGGGAATCGGTAGCAATCAGCCCCAGCATTTT. Protein sequence: CASTQGIGSNQPQHF.